The sequence of this TCR beta chain was determined in a study of T cell responses to AZD1222 COVID-19 vaccine. Repertoires were generated with immunoSEQ multiplex PCR, while TCRdb's copy carries only in-frame clones and drops some. The table records around 140,000 clones, around nine tenths of them present only once. Losses at the gene ends were 6 bases for V and 12 bases for J; bases not matched to a gene: 9. Germline CDR1 reads MNHEY; CDR2 reads SMNVEV (reference sequence). This CDR3 is built from 12 residues. The chain couples TRBV27 to TRBJ2-7, with TRBD1 matching 9 bases. The sample here was peripheral blood, taken on day 0 of AZD1222 vaccination. This clonotype originated in an adult in good health. CDR3 in DNA: TGTGCCAGCAGCTCTCTCGACAGGGGGTGGTACTTC. Translation: CASSSLDRGWYF.